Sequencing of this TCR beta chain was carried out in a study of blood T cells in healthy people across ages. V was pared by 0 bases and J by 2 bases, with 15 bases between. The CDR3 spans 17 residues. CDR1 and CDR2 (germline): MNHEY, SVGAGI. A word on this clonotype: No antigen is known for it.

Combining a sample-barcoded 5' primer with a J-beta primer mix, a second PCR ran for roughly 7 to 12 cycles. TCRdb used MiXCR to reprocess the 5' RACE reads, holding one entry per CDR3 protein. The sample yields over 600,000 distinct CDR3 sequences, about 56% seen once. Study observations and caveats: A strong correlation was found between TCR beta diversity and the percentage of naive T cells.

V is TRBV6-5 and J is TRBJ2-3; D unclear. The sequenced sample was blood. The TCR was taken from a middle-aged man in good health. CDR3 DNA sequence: TGTGCCAGCAGTTACTCTAAAGATCCGGCGGACACAGATACGCAGTATTTT. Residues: CASSYSKDPADTDTQYF.